This T cell receptor (beta chain) is drawn from a study of resident and recirculating memory T cells in vitiligo. Study outcomes and limitations: TCR sequences were not conserved across biopsy sites or patients.

Trimming removed 7 bases at V and 5 bases at J, with 15 bases between. This CDR3 region has 13 residues. CDR1 SGHNT and CDR2 YYREEE come from the germline V gene (reference sequence). No change in lesions over the prior 6 months defined stable disease. This clone was counted a few times. The antigen remains undetermined. Sequenced by immunoSEQ multiplex PCR; TCRdb stores in-frame clones only, minus some. The data hold around 70,000 clones, with about 89% observed a single time. Sequenced sample: blood. The rearrangement joins TRBV5-4 to TRBJ1-1; tentative D call: TRBD1 (5 bases). This clonotype originated in a male donor with vitiligo. The CDR3 DNA is TGTGCCAGCCGCCTGGGGGGGAGGACTGAAGCTTTCTTT. Its protein product is CASRLGGRTEAFF.